The 27 T cell receptor beta chains listed next were all sequenced from one sample in a study of T cell changes during pregnancy in multiple sclerosis. Produced via immunoSEQ multiplex PCR; TCRdb's table is partial and in-frame only. The table records roughly 47,000 clones, approximately 94% of them present only once. This sample comprised CD8+ T cells from peripheral blood mononuclear cells, obtained before pregnancy. These TCRs come from a female donor with multiple sclerosis, enrolled in a pregnancy study.

CDR3 bases: TGTGCCAGCAGCTTTGACTCCCGACCCTACGAGCAGTACTTC. This codes for CASSFDSRPYEQYF. This sequence joins TRBV5-6 and TRBJ2-7; D is unclear. V was clipped by 2 bases and J by 2 bases, with 11 bases between them. Per the germline V gene, CDR1 is SGHDT and CDR2 is YYEEEE. The CDR3 extends over 14 amino acids.

J is TRBJ2-7 and V is TRBV19; possibly TRBD2 for D (5 bases). The CDR3 sequence is 14 residues long. The V gene lost 2 bases and the J gene lost 3 bases, with 11 bases spanning the gap. CDR1 and CDR2 (germline): LNHDA, SQIVND (reference sequence). The CDR3 loop reads CASSIRGRLYEQYF. CDR3 sequence (DNA): TGTGCCAGTAGTATACGGGGTCGGCTCTACGAGCAGTACTTC.

The genes are TRBV19 and TRBJ2-1; D may be TRBD2 (5 bases). This CDR3 spans 15 amino acids. The germline V and J ends were trimmed by 2 bases and 4 bases, with 12 bases remaining between them. Looked up from germline, CDR1 is LNHDA and CDR2 is SQIVND (reference sequence). The CDR3 is CASSISLARYNEQFF. In DNA, the CDR3 is TGTGCCAGTAGTATATCGCTAGCCCGGTACAATGAGCAGTTCTTC.

This sequence joins TRBV19 and TRBJ1-1; TRBD1 matches 7 bases. Germline V gene data show CDR1 as LNHDA and CDR2 as SQIVND (reference sequence). V dropped 1 base and J dropped 6; count of bases not matched to a gene: 2. The CDR3 length is 13 residues. CDR3 loop: CASSIVDRSEAFF. The CDR3 nucleotides read TGTGCCAGTAGTATAGTGGACAGGTCTGAAGCTTTCTTT.

This sequence joins TRBV5-4 and TRBJ2-7; 11 bases are shared with TRBD1. Per germline, CDR1 SGHNT and CDR2 YYREEE (reference sequence). This CDR3 is built from 15 residues. The V and J ends lost 0 bases and 1 base, in that order; junction bases with no gene match: 0. The CDR3 DNA sequence: TGTGCCAGCAGCTTGGGGGACAGGGGGTCCTACGAGCAGTACTTC. Amino acid sequence: CASSLGDRGSYEQYF.

The CDR3 spells CASSLQGAGEKLFF. In DNA, the CDR3 is TGTGCCAGCAGCCTACAGGGGGCGGGTGAAAAACTGTTTTTT. V and J are TRBV2 and TRBJ1-4, with 9 bases that match TRBD1. Germline assignment: CDR1 SNHLY and CDR2 FYNNEI. CDR3 length: 14 amino acids. After removal of 6 bases from V and 7 bases from J, the junction contained 6 bases not matched to a gene.

The chain joins TRBV6-5 to TRBJ1-2; a possible D gene is TRBD1 (5 bases). Germline V CDR1 and CDR2: MNHEY, SVGAGI. This CDR3 has 15 amino acids. Trimming removed 0 bases at V and 2 bases at J, with 10 bases between. The CDR3 protein is CASSYSEGLNYGYTF. DNA of the CDR3: TGTGCCAGCAGTTACTCGGAGGGGCTGAACTATGGCTACACCTTC.

V usage is TRBV19 and J usage is TRBJ2-2; 7 bases are a match to TRBD1. V dropped 5 bases and J dropped 12; count of bases not matched to a gene: 3. The CDR3 is made up of 11 amino acids. The germline gives CDR1 LNHDA, CDR2 SQIVND (reference sequence). CDR3 loop: CASSFRGKLFF. For the CDR3, the DNA is TGTGCCAGTAGTTTCAGGGGGAAGCTGTTTTTT.

V usage is TRBV6-7 and J usage is TRBJ2-2, with 10 bases fitting TRBD2. TRBV6-7 falls under the ORF class, with uncertain function. CDR3 length: 16 amino acids. V was pared by 8 bases and J by 2 bases, with 8 bases of the junction left unmatched. CDR3 coding DNA: TGTGCCAGCCTAACCAGCGGGAGGGGAAACACCGGGGAGCTGTTTTTT. Its protein is CASLTSGRGNTGELFF.

This clone is judged medium-sized (0.01 to 0.1%). J is TRBJ2-1 and V is TRBV27; TRBD1 aligns across 8 bases. The germline V gene encodes CDR1 MNHEY and CDR2 SMNVEV (reference sequence). The J segment lost 3 bases and the V segment lost 6 bases, leaving 13 bases of the junction unmatched. The CDR3 extends over 17 amino acids. The CDR3 nucleotides are TGTGCCAGCAGGTCAGGGGGCCCTATGACTAACTACAATGAGCAGTTCTTC. Residues: CASRSGGPMTNYNEQFF.

This chain uses TRBV4-3 with TRBJ2-5, with 9 bases aligning to TRBD2. The CDR3 length is 18 residues. V shed 1 base and J 4 bases; nucleotides not matched to a gene: 13. Per germline, CDR1 LGHNA and CDR2 YSLEER. The CDR3 here is CASSQGMISGTSRETQYF. The CDR3 DNA is TGCGCCAGCAGCCAAGGGATGATTTCCGGGACTAGCAGAGAGACCCAGTACTTC.

This chain connects TRBV4-1 to TRBJ2-5; weak D call: TRBD1 (7 bases). Germline-derived CDR1 and CDR2 are MGHRA and YSYEKL. Trimming took off 1 base at V and 4 bases at J, with 16 bases between the two ends. The CDR3 is 16 amino acids. For the CDR3, the DNA is TGCGCCAGCAGCCAAGTGCCTGCAGGGGGAGGAGAGACCCAGTACTTC. As protein: CASSQVPAGGGETQYF.

The chain joins TRBV5-6 to TRBJ1-4; D gene unclear. The CDR3 loop spans 17 amino acids. V was shortened by 0 bases and J by 0 bases, with 12 bases between the two germline ends. The germline V gene has CDR1 SGHDT and CDR2 YYEEEE. Written as DNA, the CDR3 is TGTGCCAGCAGCTTGGCCCTTGAGGGTGCAACTAATGAAAAACTGTTTTTT. This codes for CASSLALEGATNEKLFF. Full variable domain (rest looked up from reference TRBV5-6 and TRBJ1-4): DAGVTQSPTHLIKTRGQQVTLRCSPKSGHDTVSWYQQALGQGPQFIFQYYEEEERQRGNFPDRFSGHQFPNYSSELNVNALLLGDSALYLCASSLALEGATNEKLFFGSGTQLSVL.

This clone appeared once. The chain links TRBV27 to TRBJ1-4; TRBD1 aligns across 8 bases. The junction had 5 bases not matched to a gene; V was cut back by 1 base and J by 7 bases. The CDR3 spans 15 residues. The germline gives CDR1 MNHEY, CDR2 SMNVEV (reference sequence). CDR3 nucleotide sequence: TGTGCCAGCAGTTTATGGCCAGGGGGCGGTGAAAAACTGTTTTTT. It codes for CASSLWPGGGEKLFF.

The rearrangement links TRBV18 to TRBJ1-1, with 8 bases fitting TRBD1. The V and J ends lost 3 bases and 1 base, in that order; junction bases with no gene match: 1. The length of the CDR3 is 14 residues. CDR1 and CDR2 from the germline V gene are KGHSH and LQKENI. The CDR3 spells CASSPDRGNTEAFF. CDR3 sequence (DNA): TGTGCCAGCTCACCTGACAGGGGGAACACTGAAGCTTTCTTT.

V usage is TRBV7-9 and J usage is TRBJ2-5; 13 nucleotides align to TRBD2. In germline, CDR1 is SEHNR, CDR2 FQNEAQ (reference sequence). V lost 7 bases and J lost 5; bases outside the gene matches: 19. The CDR3 is made up of 19 amino acids. CDR3: CASTLEGGLAGASRETQYF. CDR3 DNA sequence: TGTGCCAGCACCCTAGAGGGTGGACTAGCGGGAGCCTCCAGGGAGACCCAGTACTTC.

The genes are TRBV29-1 and TRBJ1-2; 8 bases map to TRBD1. Trimming at V came to 3 bases and at J to 3 bases, leaving 0 bases not matched to a gene. CDR3 length equals 12 residues. CDR1 is SQVTM, CDR2 ANQGSEA, per germline. The CDR3: CSVEGQDYGYTF. Here the CDR3 DNA reads TGCAGCGTTGAGGGACAGGACTATGGCTACACCTTC.

The genes are TRBV27 and TRBJ2-7; D unclear. Trimming cost V 5 bases and J 4 bases, with 15 bases left between them. Germline loops: CDR1 MNHEY, CDR2 SMNVEV (reference sequence). The CDR3 contains 14 residues. This CDR3 reads CASSLTVYGYEQYF. As DNA, the CDR3 is TGTGCCAGCAGTCTAACGGTTTACGGGTACGAGCAGTACTTC.

The rearrangement joins TRBV6-1 to TRBJ2-1; 8 bases are a match to TRBD2. The length of the CDR3 is 16 residues. V lost 1 base and J lost 2; bases outside the gene matches: 4. Germline CDR1 and CDR2: MNHNS and SASEGT. The CDR3, as DNA: TGTGCCAGCAGTGAAGAAGCGGGAGTGCCCTACAATGAGCAGTTCTTC. This translates into CASSEEAGVPYNEQFF.

The chain links TRBV2 to TRBJ1-2; D gene unclear. The germline CDR1 and CDR2 sequences are SNHLY and FYNNEI. V dropped 4 bases and J dropped 8 bases, with 5 bases sitting between them. The CDR3 covers 10 residues. The CDR3 nucleotides read TGTGCCAGCAGTGGCGAGGGCTACACCTTC. This codes for CASSGEGYTF.

This clone turned up a few times. This chain links TRBV4-1 with TRBJ2-7; TRBD1 aligns across 8 bases. There are 14 residues in the CDR3. Germline CDR1 is MGHRA and CDR2 is YSYEKL. J gave up 4 bases and V 1 base, and 3 bases lay outside the gene matches. This chain's CDR3 is CASSQAGGLYEQYF. As DNA, the CDR3 is TGCGCCAGCAGCCAAGCAGGGGGCTTATACGAGCAGTACTTC.

The chain employs TRBV2 and TRBJ2-5, with 7 positions matching TRBD2. The ends lost 3 bases at V and 7 bases at J; junction bases unmatched: 11. The CDR3 spans 15 residues. The germline V gene has CDR1 SNHLY and CDR2 FYNNEI. CDR3 protein: CASSDSLASGGTQYF. CDR3 DNA sequence: TGTGCCAGCAGTGATAGTTTGGCTAGCGGAGGGACCCAGTACTTC.

This chain connects TRBV28 to TRBJ2-1; possibly TRBD1 for D (7 bases). CDR3 length: 15 amino acids. The V gene's germline CDR1 is MDHEN and CDR2 SYDVKM. The V end was cut by 5 bases, the J end by 9 bases, with 20 bases between. The CDR3 loop reads CASSRPSQGGSEQFF. Here the CDR3 DNA reads TGTGCCAGCAGTCGACCCAGCCAGGGGGGCAGTGAGCAGTTCTTC.

This clone appeared a single time. This chain links TRBV9 with TRBJ1-1; D is perhaps TRBD1 (6 bases). The CDR3 consists of 12 residues. Germline V gene data show CDR1 as SGDLS and CDR2 as YYNGEE. V gave up 4 bases and J gave up 6 bases, with 10 bases separating them. CDR3 residues: CASSRGGPEAFF. In DNA form, the CDR3 reads TGTGCCAGCAGCAGGGGGGGGCCTGAAGCTTTCTTT. Drawing the rest from reference TRBV9 and TRBJ1-1, the complete variable domain is DSGVTQTPKHLITATGQRVTLRCSPRSGDLSVYWYQQSLDQGLQFLIQYYNGEERAKGNILERFSAQQFPDLHSELNLSSLELGDSALYFCASSRGGPEAFFGQGTRLTVV.

This clone was seen just once. The chain is built from TRBV10-3 and TRBJ2-7; 10 bases are shared with TRBD1. Germline V gene sequence: CDR1 ENHRY, CDR2 SYGVKD. V was clipped by 3 bases and J by 7 bases; unmatched bases: 6. CDR3 size: 14 residues. In nucleotides, the CDR3 is TGTGCCATCAGTGACCGGGACAGGGGTTTGGAGCAGTACTTC. Translated: CAISDRDRGLEQYF.

The chain links TRBV4-3 to TRBJ2-3; 12 bases align to TRBD2. The CDR3 length is 16 residues. Trimming at V came to 0 bases and at J to 4 bases, leaving 2 bases not matched to a gene. CDR1 is LGHNA, CDR2 YSLEER, per germline. CDR3 region: CASSQDLAGGPDTQYF. As DNA, the CDR3 is TGCGCCAGCAGCCAAGATCTAGCGGGAGGGCCAGATACGCAGTATTTT.

In DNA form, the CDR3 reads TGTGCCAGCAGCTTATGGGTGACAGGGTCCGGGGAGCTGTTTTTT. Protein sequence: CASSLWVTGSGELFF. This sequence joins TRBV11-2 and TRBJ2-2; 7 positions agree with TRBD1. The germline CDR1 and CDR2 sequences are SGHAT and FQNNGV. The CDR3 spans 15 residues. Trimming removed 2 bases from V and 6 bases from J; junction bases left unmatched: 6.